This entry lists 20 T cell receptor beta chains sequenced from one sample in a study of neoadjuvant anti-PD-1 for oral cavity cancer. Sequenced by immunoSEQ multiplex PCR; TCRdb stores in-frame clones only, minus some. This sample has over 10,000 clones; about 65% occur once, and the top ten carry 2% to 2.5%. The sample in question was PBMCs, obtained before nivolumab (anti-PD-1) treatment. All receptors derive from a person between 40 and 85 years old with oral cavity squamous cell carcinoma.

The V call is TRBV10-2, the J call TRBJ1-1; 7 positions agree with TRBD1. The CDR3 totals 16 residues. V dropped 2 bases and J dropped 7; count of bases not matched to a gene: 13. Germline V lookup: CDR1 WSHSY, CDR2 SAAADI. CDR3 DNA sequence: TGCGCCAGCAGTGAGGCCTACAGGGGAACCCGAGATGAAGCTTTCTTT. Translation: CASSEAYRGTRDEAFF.

The CDR3 here is CASSMGPLYEQYF. The CDR3 DNA sequence: TGTGCCAGCAGCATGGGACCCCTCTACGAGCAGTACTTC. The chain couples TRBV7-8 to TRBJ2-7; D is tentatively TRBD1 or TRBD2 (5 bases each). V lost 5 bases, J lost 3 bases, and 11 bases lay in between. This CDR3 has 13 amino acids. Germline V gives CDR1 SGHVS, CDR2 FQNEAQ.

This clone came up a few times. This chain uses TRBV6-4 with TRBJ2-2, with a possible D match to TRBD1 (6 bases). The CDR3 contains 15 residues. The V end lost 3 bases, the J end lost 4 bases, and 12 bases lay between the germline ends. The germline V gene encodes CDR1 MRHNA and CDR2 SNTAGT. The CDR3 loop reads CASSEGAEGTGELFF. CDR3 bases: TGTGCCAGCAGTGAGGGGGCAGAAGGCACCGGGGAGCTGTTTTTT.

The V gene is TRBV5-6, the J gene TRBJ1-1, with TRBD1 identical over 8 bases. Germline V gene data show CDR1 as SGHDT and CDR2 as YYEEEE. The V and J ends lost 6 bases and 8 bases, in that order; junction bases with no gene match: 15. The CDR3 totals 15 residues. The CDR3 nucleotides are TGTGCCAGCACACCGATACAGGGACAGGTGTACGAAGCTTTCTTT. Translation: CASTPIQGQVYEAFF.

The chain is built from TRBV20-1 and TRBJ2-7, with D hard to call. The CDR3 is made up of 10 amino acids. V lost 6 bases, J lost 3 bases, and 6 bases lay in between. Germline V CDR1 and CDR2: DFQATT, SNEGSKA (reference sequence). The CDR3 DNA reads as TGCAGTGCCGGACGCTACGAGCAGTACTTC. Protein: CSAGRYEQYF.

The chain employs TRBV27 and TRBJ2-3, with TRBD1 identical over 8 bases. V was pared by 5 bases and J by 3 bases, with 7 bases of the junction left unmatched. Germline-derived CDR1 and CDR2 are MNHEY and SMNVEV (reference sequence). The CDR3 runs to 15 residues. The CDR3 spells CASSRWTGKTDTQYF. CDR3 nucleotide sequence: TGTGCCAGCAGTCGCTGGACAGGGAAAACAGATACGCAGTATTTT.

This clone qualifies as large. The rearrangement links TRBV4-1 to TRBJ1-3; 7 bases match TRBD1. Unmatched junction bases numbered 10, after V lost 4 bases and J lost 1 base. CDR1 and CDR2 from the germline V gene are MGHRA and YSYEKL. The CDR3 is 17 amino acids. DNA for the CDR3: TGCGCCAGCAGCCCTCAAGAGGGGGCAGGTTCTGGAAACACCATATATTTT. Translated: CASSPQEGAGSGNTIYF.

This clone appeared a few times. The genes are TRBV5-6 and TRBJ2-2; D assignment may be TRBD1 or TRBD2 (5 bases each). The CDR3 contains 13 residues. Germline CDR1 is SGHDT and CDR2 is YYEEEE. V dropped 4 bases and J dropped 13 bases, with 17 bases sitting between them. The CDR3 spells CASSLRQGRGLFF. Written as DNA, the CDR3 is TGTGCCAGCAGCCTCCGCCAGGGACGAGGGCTGTTTTTT.

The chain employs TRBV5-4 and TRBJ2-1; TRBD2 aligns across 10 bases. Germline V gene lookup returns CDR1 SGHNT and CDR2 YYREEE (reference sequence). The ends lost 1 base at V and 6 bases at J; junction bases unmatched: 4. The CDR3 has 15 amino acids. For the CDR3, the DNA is TGTGCCAGCAGCTTGCGGTCTAGCGGGGGCAATGAGCAGTTCTTC. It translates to CASSLRSSGGNEQFF.

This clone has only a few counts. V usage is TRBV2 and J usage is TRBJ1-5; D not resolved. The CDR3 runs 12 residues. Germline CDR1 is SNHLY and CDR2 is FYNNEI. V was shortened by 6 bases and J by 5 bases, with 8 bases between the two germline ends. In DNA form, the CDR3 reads TGTGCCAGCAGGGCAGGTTATCAGCCCCAGCATTTT. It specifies CASRAGYQPQHF.

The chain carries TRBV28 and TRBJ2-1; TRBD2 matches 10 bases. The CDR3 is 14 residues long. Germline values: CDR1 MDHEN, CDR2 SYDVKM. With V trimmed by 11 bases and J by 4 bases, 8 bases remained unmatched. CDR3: CAWGLAGEYNEQFF. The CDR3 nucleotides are TGTGCCTGGGGGCTAGCGGGGGAGTACAATGAGCAGTTCTTC.

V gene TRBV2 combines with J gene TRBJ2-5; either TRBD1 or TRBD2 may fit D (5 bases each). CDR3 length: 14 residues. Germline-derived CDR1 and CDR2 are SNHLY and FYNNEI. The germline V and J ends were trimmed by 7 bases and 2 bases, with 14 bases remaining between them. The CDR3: CASIPGTAQETQYF. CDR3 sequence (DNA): TGTGCCAGCATCCCCGGGACGGCTCAAGAGACCCAGTACTTC.

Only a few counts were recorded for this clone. For the CDR3, the DNA is TGTGCTAGTGGTTTGGGGACAGGGGGCAATCAGCCCCAGCATTTT. As protein: CASGLGTGGNQPQHF. The V gene is TRBV12-5, the J gene TRBJ1-5; 9 bases agree with TRBD1. The CDR3 loop spans 15 amino acids. Germline lookup yields CDR1 LGHNT and CDR2 FRNRAP. J gave up 2 bases and V 1 base, and 0 bases lay outside the gene matches.

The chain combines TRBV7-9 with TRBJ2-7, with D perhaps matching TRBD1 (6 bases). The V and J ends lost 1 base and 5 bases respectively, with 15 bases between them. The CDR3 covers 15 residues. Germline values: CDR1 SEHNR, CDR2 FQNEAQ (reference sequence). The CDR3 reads CASSLGSRGSDEQYF. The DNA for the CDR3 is TGTGCCAGCAGCTTAGGGTCGAGGGGGAGCGACGAGCAGTACTTC.

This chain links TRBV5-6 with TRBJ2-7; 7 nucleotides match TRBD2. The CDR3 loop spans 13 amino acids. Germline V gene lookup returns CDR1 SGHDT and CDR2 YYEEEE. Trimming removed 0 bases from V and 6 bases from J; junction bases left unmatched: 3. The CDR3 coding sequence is TGTGCCAGCAGCTTGGGGCCTAGCGGCGAGCAGTACTTC. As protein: CASSLGPSGEQYF.

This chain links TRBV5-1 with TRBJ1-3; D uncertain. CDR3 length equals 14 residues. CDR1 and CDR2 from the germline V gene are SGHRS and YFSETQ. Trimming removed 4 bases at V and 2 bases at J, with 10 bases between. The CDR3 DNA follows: TGCGCCAGCAGCACCACATTGGCTGGAAACACCATATATTTT. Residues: CASSTTLAGNTIYF.

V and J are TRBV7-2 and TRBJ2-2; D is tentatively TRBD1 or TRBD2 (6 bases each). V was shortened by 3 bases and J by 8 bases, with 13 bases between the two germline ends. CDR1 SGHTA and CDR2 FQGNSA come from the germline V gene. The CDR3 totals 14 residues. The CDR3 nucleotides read TGTGCCAGCAGCTTGACAGGAGGGCAAGGGGAGCTGTTTTTT. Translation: CASSLTGGQGELFF.

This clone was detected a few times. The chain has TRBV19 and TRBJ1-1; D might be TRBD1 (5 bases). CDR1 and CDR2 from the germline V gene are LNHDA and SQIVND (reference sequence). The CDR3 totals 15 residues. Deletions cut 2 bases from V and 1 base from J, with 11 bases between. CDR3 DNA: TGTGCCAGTAGTATAATAGGACAAACGAACACTGAAGCTTTCTTT. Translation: CASSIIGQTNTEAFF. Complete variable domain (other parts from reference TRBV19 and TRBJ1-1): DGGITQSPKYLFRKEGQNVTLSCEQNLNHDAMYWYRQDPGQGLRLIYYSQIVNDFQKGDIAEGYSVSREKKESFPLTVTSAQKNPTAFYLCASSIIGQTNTEAFFGQGTRLTVV.

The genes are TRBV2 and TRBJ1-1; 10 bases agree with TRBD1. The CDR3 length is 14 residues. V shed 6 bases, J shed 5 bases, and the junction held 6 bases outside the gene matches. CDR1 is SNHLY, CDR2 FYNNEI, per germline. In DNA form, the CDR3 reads TGTGCCAGCAGCGCGACAGGGGGCTCGACTGAAGCTTTCTTT. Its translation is CASSATGGSTEAFF.

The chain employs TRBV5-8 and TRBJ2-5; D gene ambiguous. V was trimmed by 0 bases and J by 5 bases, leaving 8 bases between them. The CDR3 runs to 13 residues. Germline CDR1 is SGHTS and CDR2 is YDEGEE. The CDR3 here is CASSLEPEETQYF. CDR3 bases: TGTGCCAGCAGCTTGGAACCGGAGGAGACCCAGTACTTC.